This T cell receptor beta chain was documented in a study of blood T cell repertoires in COVID-19. Study summary: The origin of the acute and convalescent COVID-19 samples was the United States, Italy and Spain. In each case, the material was cDNA or gDNA derived from T cells, B-cell-depleted T cells, or PBMCs.

The V end was cut by 6 bases, the J end by 0 bases, with 14 bases between. CDR1 and CDR2 (germline): SGHTA, FQGNSA. This CDR3 is 15 amino acids long. In the authors' workflow: Amplification from reference gene primers served as the basis for estimated nucleated cell counts. Profiling relied on immunoSEQ multiplex PCR, and the TCRdb table lists in-frame clones only, not all of them. D and trimming come from the DNA, and the V and J calls and clone size come from that table. Among some 130,000 clones listed, about nine tenths were seen once. The origin of this receptor is a man in his fifties or sixties with acute or convalescent COVID-19. The sample taken for sequencing was peripheral blood. The V and J genes are TRBV7-2 and TRBJ1-1; D might be TRBD1 (5 bases). The CDR3 DNA sequence: TGTGCCAGCAGACTCGGCGGGGGTATGAACACTGAAGCTTTCTTT. Its translation: CASRLGGGMNTEAFF.